This T cell receptor beta chain emerged from a study of patients and donors after allogeneic stem cell transplantation. This clonotype was seen many times. Germline CDR1 and CDR2: SGHTA and FQGNSA. V dropped 1 base and J dropped 15; count of bases not matched to a gene: 10. This CDR3 has 15 amino acids. A single record per CDR3 protein comes from TCRdb applying MiXCR to the RT-PCR reads. The sample contains fewer than 75,000 distinct CDR3 sequences, 10% to 15% of which appear only once. The TCR was taken from a human donor who was either an allogeneic HSCT recipient or a stem cell or donor lymphocyte infusion donor (not recorded which). It is not recorded whose cells these are; they may come from a transplant donor. The J gene is TRBJ2-1, the V gene TRBV7-2; 12 bases agree with TRBD2. The sequencing sample was made of blood, either unsorted or a sorted T cell fraction (not recorded which). This CDR3 reads CASSLDSSGRGIVFF. The DNA of the CDR3 is TGTGCCAGCAGCTTAGACTCTAGCGGGAGGGGTATTGTGTTCTTC.